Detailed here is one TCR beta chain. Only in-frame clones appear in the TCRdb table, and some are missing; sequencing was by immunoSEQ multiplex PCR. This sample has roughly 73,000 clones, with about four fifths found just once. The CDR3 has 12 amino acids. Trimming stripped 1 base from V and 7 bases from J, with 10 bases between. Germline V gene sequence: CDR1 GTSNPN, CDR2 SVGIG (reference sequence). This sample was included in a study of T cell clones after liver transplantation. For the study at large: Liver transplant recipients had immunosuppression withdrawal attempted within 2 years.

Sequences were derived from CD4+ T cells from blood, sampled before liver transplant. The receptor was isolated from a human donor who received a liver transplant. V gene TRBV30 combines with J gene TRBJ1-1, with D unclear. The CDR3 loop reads CAWSEPPFEAFF. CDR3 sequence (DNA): TGTGCCTGGAGTGAGCCCCCTTTTGAAGCTTTCTTT.